This T cell receptor beta chain was retrieved from a study of T cell repertoires in cytomegalovirus infection. In the case of this clonotype: The antigen is not known.

In TCRdb, the reads were re-called with MiXCR into one record per CDR3 protein. This table holds about 890,000 distinct CDR3 sequences, 30% to 40% found once. The input for sequencing was cultured CD8+ T cells from PBMCs, taken from culture after CMV antigen stimulation. The source is a human donor in good health (CMV status not recorded). Some clones in this sample may be carry-over from other donors' samples.

CDR3 in DNA: TGTGCCAGCAGTTTATCCTGGGACAGGGATATCTACAATGAGCAGTTCTTC. As protein: CASSLSWDRDIYNEQFF. The chain is built from TRBV27 and TRBJ2-1; 9 bases line up with TRBD1. The germline gives CDR1 MNHEY, CDR2 SMNVEV (reference sequence). The CDR3 totals 17 residues. V lost 0 bases to trimming and J lost 3 bases; unmatched junction nucleotides: 6.